This T cell receptor (beta chain) was recovered during a study of T cell responses to AZD1222 COVID-19 vaccine (dated by TCRdb to about 2021). Describing the broader study: A total of 230 to 250 trial participants underwent TCR sequencing, of whom 200 to 220 had received two doses of AZD1222 and around 25 had received two doses of the MenACWY control vaccine. Trial participants were enrolled by age into 18-55, 56-69 and 70-plus year subgroups, with roughly 160, 29 and 62 TCR-sequenced participants respectively.

What the work shows at the level of the full study, not this receptor alone: A significant rise in spike-specific TCR breadth and depth was observed after two AZD1222 doses relative to day 0 and relative to MenACWY recipients. Reportedly, close to half of the unique spike-specific TCRs recognized epitopes lying outside the regions that are mutated in the B.1.351 and B.1.1.7 variants. The whole spike protein was spanned by vaccine-associated CD4 TCRs, and dominant responses were seen in regions 160-218 and 743-854. Participants were mostly white British and included more females than males, and it was suggested by the authors that clonal diversity may have been underestimated. Conclusions about previously exposed vaccinees are limited, since just 6 or 7 AZD1222 recipients were seropositive for SARS-CoV-2 at baseline. Because no samples from the day 14 peak response were available, repertoires could be characterized only after the peak T cell response. The 56-69-year group was small, and its depth increase did not reach significance, likely because of low power.

This clone was seen only a few times. The antigen it recognizes is unknown. There are no base qualities to consult, and no much larger clone falls within one base. The CDR3 regions of human TCRbeta chains were analyzed by immunosequencing. For the original study's pipeline: Repertoire TCRs were matched against a reference library of SARS-CoV-2-specific TCRs generated with the MIRA antigen-specificity platform. Breadth was defined as the fraction of unique TCRs that were SARS-CoV-2-associated. Depth was defined as the fraction of total T cells that were SARS-CoV-2-associated. Using the MIRA data, every spike-specific TCR was mapped to the spike region that the TCR reacted to and assigned to either a CD4 or a CD8 class. Log10-transformed breadth and depth values were compared by one-way ANOVA with Sidak's multiple comparisons tests. In TCRdb, the immuneACCESS table is reduced to in-frame sequences with V and J assigned. These tables do not hold every clone; where another copy was compared, an unresolved V gene accounts for under half, and the others remain unexplained. V and J calls and clone size are given by that table; D and trimming were obtained from the DNA. This sample gives some 150,000 clones in total; around 90% of them show up just once. The ten largest account for 3% to 3.5% of the sample.

For CDR1 and CDR2, the germline V gene lists SGHRS and YFSETQ. Germline trimming: 0 bases from V, 2 bases from J; junction bases outside gene matches: 2. Including the terminal cysteine and phenylalanine, the CDR3 comprises 16 residues. Only the CDR3 part of the read is kept: 48 bases, read in frame from the first base. This specimen's time point label, per the study, means: about 28 days (+/-7) after the second vaccine dose. AZD1222 recipients given second doses at about 4 weeks or at about 12 weeks were pooled, since spike-specific TCR depth and breadth were not found to differ between the two schedules. The vaccinee samples were drawn from two UK trials, COV001 and COV002, one of which was a single-blind randomized controlled phase 2/3 trial testing AZD1222 (ChAdOx1 nCoV-19) in healthy adults. For TCRbeta chain sequencing, PBMC samples from trial participants were taken at day 0 and at day 28 after the second dose.

The V and J segments used are TRBV5-1 and TRBJ1-1, with 12 middle bases fitting TRBD1. The source material was peripheral blood, sampled 28 days after the second AZD1222 dose. The TCR was taken from an adult who received the AZD1222 COVID-19 vaccine. The bases read TGCGCCAGCAGCTTGGCCGGGACAGGGGGCAACACTGAAGCTTTCTTT. Its protein reads: CASSLAGTGGNTEAFF.